One TCR beta chain is described in this entry. Antigen unknown. This sample is part of a study of T cell responses to AZD1222 COVID-19 vaccine. Study-level background: Pooled together were second doses at about 4 or about 12 weeks. The study's findings and limits: An increase in Spike-specific TCR breadth and depth was observed after two AZD1222 doses. Nearly half of the spike-specific TCRs reportedly recognize variant regions that carry no mutations. Donors in the cohort were predominantly white British and more often female, and clonal diversity was possibly underestimated.

CDR3 length equals 15 residues. Germline V CDR1 and CDR2: LGHNA, YNFKEQ. Germline trimming cut 4 bases from V and 5 bases from J; bases unmatched to any gene: 2. TCRdb's copy holds only in-frame clones and misses some; the assay was immunoSEQ multiplex PCR. In the table there are roughly 100,000 clones, about nine tenths of which are singletons. This receptor was identified in an adult in good health. The starting material was peripheral blood, obtained on day 0 of AZD1222 vaccination. The chain couples TRBV4-2 to TRBJ2-5; 15 nucleotides agree with TRBD2. DNA for the CDR3: TGTGCCAGCAGCCTGGGACTAGCGGGGGGTGAGACCCAGTACTTC. Its protein product is CASSLGLAGGETQYF.